These T cell receptor beta chains were read from a single sample in a study of somatic mutations in cytotoxic T cells in rheumatoid arthritis. The repertoire was sequenced with immunoSEQ multiplex PCR; TCRdb's copy has only in-frame clones and lacks some. The sample lists about 25,000 clones, about four fifths seen once, with more than 4.5% in the top ten. Sequenced material: CD8+ T cells sorted from blood. The receptors derive from a man aged 50 or older in good health. Both conserved end residues are part of each CDR3. Each record gives: clone size, J gene, V gene, D gene, CDR3 protein, CDR3 DNA. D genes are given only for firm matches. Part of the rows lack a size; the others show once, few, many or a class for expanded clones.

- TRBJ1-2 TRBV5-6 - CASTPLGEGDYGYTF TGTGCCAGCACCCCCCTTGGTGAAGGGGACTATGGCTACACCTTC
- TRBJ2-7 TRBV30 - CAWGKDRSYEQYF TGTGCCTGGGGAAAGGACCGCTCCTACGAGCAGTACTTC
few TRBJ2-7 TRBV13 TRBD2 CASSLGGTSGRVVSWEQYF TGTGCCAGCAGCTTAGGAGGGACTAGCGGGAGAGTCGTCTCTTGGGAGCAGTACTTC
- TRBJ1-1 TRBV5-6 TRBD1 CASSPKHTGGYQDTEAFF TGTGCCAGCAGCCCGAAACATACAGGGGGCTATCAGGACACTGAAGCTTTCTTT
- TRBJ2-7 TRBV4-1 - CASSQERQGYEQYF TGCGCCAGCAGCCAAGAGCGTCAGGGCTACGAGCAGTACTTC
- TRBJ2-1 TRBV2 - CASSEMGETGERYNEQFF TGTGCCAGCAGTGAAATGGGGGAAACGGGGGAGAGGTACAATGAGCAGTTCTTC
- TRBJ2-3 TRBV5-1 - CASSLLTDLRDTQYF TGCGCCAGCAGCTTGCTGACAGACCTTAGGGATACGCAGTATTTT
- TRBJ2-7 TRBV7-9 - CASSLGGLSYEQYF TGTGCCAGCAGCTTAGGGGGTCTTTCCTACGAGCAGTACTTC
- TRBJ1-3 TRBV11-3 - CASSLGAGLRDEDGNTIYF TGTGCCAGCAGCTTGGGGGCCGGTTTAAGGGATGAGGATGGAAACACCATATATTTT
- TRBJ2-7 TRBV27 - CASIGGGTDTLEQYF TGTGCCAGCATAGGGGGCGGGACAGACACCTTGGAGCAGTACTTC
once TRBJ2-2 TRBV7-2 - CASSLAGYTGELFF TGTGCCAGCAGCTTAGCGGGATACACCGGGGAGCTGTTTTTT
- TRBJ2-1 TRBV5-8 TRBD2 CASSATGGSYNEQFF TGTGCCAGCAGCGCTACGGGGGGCTCCTACAATGAGCAGTTCTTC
- TRBJ1-1 TRBV27 - CASSLRGNTEAFF TGTGCCAGCAGTTTACGGGGGAACACTGAAGCTTTCTTT
- TRBJ2-5 TRBV7-6 TRBD2 CASSGLAGGRETQYF TGTGCCAGCAGCGGCCTAGCGGGAGGAAGGGAGACCCAGTACTTC
- TRBJ1-4 TRBV4-2 TRBD1 CASSQELQGAANEKLFF TGTGCCAGCAGCCAAGAACTACAGGGGGCAGCTAATGAAAAACTGTTTTTT
once TRBJ2-3 TRBV6-4 TRBD1 CASSQGTGKGTDTQYF TGTGCCAGCAGCCAAGGGACAGGGAAGGGCACAGATACGCAGTATTTT